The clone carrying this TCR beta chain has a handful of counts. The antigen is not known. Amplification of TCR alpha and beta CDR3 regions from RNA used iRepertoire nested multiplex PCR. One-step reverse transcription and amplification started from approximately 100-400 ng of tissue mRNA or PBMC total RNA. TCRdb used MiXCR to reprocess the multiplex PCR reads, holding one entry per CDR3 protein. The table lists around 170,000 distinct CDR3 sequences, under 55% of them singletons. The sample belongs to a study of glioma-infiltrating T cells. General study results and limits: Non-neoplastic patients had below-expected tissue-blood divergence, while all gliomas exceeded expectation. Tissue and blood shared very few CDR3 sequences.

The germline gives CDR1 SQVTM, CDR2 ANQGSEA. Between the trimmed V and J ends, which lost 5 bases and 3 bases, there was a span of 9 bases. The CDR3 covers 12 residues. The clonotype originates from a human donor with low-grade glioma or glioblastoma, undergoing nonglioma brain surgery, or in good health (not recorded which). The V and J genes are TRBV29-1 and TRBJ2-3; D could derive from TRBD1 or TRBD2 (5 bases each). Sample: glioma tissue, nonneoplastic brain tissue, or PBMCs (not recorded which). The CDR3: CSVRGETDTQYF. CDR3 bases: TGCAGCGTTCGAGGGGAAACAGATACGCAGTATTTT.